Listed below are T cell receptor beta chains from one sample, sequenced in a study of tumor and adjacent non-tumor tissue in lung cancer. Each CDR3 protein is one row after TCRdb ran MiXCR on the multiplex PCR reads. The sample holds some 99,000 distinct CDR3 sequences, 50% to 70% seen once. Input material: distant non-tumor lung tissue. These receptors originate from a man in his sixties with non-small cell lung cancer. The CDR3 runs from the conserved cysteine through the conserved F or W. Each record gives: V gene, J gene, D gene, clone size, CDR3 protein, CDR3 DNA. A D gene is named only where the DNA matches it firmly. Size values are once, few and many counts, or a class for expanded clones, and some rows have none.

v_gene: TRBV29-1
j_gene: TRBJ1-1
d_gene: -
abundance: -
CDR3aa: CCVESTGWSTEAYF
CDR3nt: TGCTGCGTTGAGAGTACAGGGTGGAGCACTGAAGCTTACTTT

v_gene: TRBV29-1
j_gene: TRBJ2-1
d_gene: -
abundance: few
CDR3aa: CSVSRGSYNEQFF
CDR3nt: TGCAGCGTTTCTCGCGGCTCCTACAACGAGCAGTTCTTC

v_gene: TRBV4-2
j_gene: TRBJ2-7
d_gene: -
abundance: many
CDR3aa: CASSQGGEYEQYF
CDR3nt: TGTGCCAGCAGCCAAGGAGGGGAATACGAGCAGTACTTC

v_gene: TRBV20-1
j_gene: TRBJ2-1
d_gene: -
abundance: many
CDR3aa: CSAGGATYNEQFF
CDR3nt: TGCAGTGCTGGCGGGGCTACCTACAATGAGCAGTTCTTC

v_gene: TRBV6-5
j_gene: TRBJ1-2
d_gene: TRBD1
abundance: -
CDR3aa: CANSNRQGFYGYTF
CDR3nt: TGTGCCAACAGTAATAGACAGGGCTTCTATGGCTACACCTTC

v_gene: TRBV12-3/TRBV12-4
j_gene: TRBJ2-1
d_gene: TRBD2
abundance: -
CDR3aa: CASSLMRERSSVQFF
CDR3nt: TGTGCCAGCAGTTTAATGCGGGAGAGGTCGAGTGTGCAGTTCTTC

v_gene: TRBV20-1
j_gene: TRBJ1-2
d_gene: -
abundance: many
CDR3aa: CSATKTSYGYTF
CDR3nt: TGCAGTGCTACTAAAACCAGCTATGGCTACACCTTC

v_gene: TRBV20-1
j_gene: TRBJ2-4
d_gene: TRBD1
abundance: many
CDR3aa: CSASPGQLNIQYF
CDR3nt: TGCAGTGCTAGCCCGGGACAGCTAAACATTCAGTACTTC

v_gene: TRBV6-1
j_gene: TRBJ1-5
d_gene: -
abundance: -
CDR3aa: CASNEIRHAGQPQHF
CDR3nt: TGTGCCAGCAATGAAATACGGCACGCGGGTCAGCCCCAGCATTTT

v_gene: TRBV12-3/TRBV12-4
j_gene: TRBJ2-2
d_gene: -
abundance: -
CDR3aa: CASTSVLANTGVLFF
CDR3nt: TGTGCCAGCACCAGCGTCCTAGCGAACACCGGGGTGCTGTTTTTT

v_gene: TRBV6-2/TRBV6-3
j_gene: TRBJ1-2
d_gene: -
abundance: -
CDR3aa: CVSSSFGLYGYTF
CDR3nt: TGTGTCAGCAGTTCCTTCGGACTGTATGGCTACACCTTC

v_gene: TRBV6-5
j_gene: TRBJ2-2
d_gene: -
abundance: once
CDR3aa: CASSYSFGELTRDLFF
CDR3nt: TGTGCCAGCAGTTACTCTTTCGGGGAGCTTACTAGGGACCTGTTTTTT

v_gene: TRBV12-3/TRBV12-4
j_gene: TRBJ2-3
d_gene: -
abundance: many
CDR3aa: CASSFSLGLRGTDTQYF
CDR3nt: TGTGCCAGCAGTTTCTCACTTGGACTTCGGGGCACAGATACGCAGTATTTT

v_gene: TRBV7-8
j_gene: TRBJ2-7
d_gene: TRBD1
abundance: many
CDR3aa: CASSPRDRGSYEQYF
CDR3nt: TGTGCCAGCAGCCCACGGGACAGAGGCTCCTACGAGCAGTACTTC

v_gene: TRBV29-1
j_gene: TRBJ2-7
d_gene: -
abundance: many
CDR3aa: CSVEGPAPYEQYF
CDR3nt: TGCAGCGTTGAAGGACCTGCCCCATACGAGCAGTACTTC

v_gene: TRBV4-3
j_gene: TRBJ2-1
d_gene: -
abundance: once
CDR3aa: CASSPSLDRETKFF
CDR3nt: TGCGCCAGCAGCCCAAGTTTAGATAGGGAGACCAAGTTCTTC

v_gene: TRBV12-3/TRBV12-4
j_gene: TRBJ1-5
d_gene: -
abundance: -
CDR3aa: CACSSDRRNQPQHF
CDR3nt: TGTGCCTGCAGTTCGGATAGGCGAAATCAGCCCCAGCATTTT

v_gene: TRBV4-2
j_gene: TRBJ2-1
d_gene: TRBD2
abundance: -
CDR3aa: CASSGMGRLAEGIGQFF
CDR3nt: TGTGCCAGCAGTGGCATGGGTCGACTAGCGGAAGGGATTGGGCAGTTCTTC

v_gene: TRBV12-3/TRBV12-4
j_gene: TRBJ2-2
d_gene: -
abundance: -
CDR3aa: CASPKEAEVPGELFF
CDR3nt: TGTGCCAGCCCAAAAGAGGCGGAAGTACCCGGGGAGCTGTTTTTT

v_gene: TRBV6-2/TRBV6-3
j_gene: TRBJ1-2
d_gene: -
abundance: -
CDR3aa: CASSTLTVYGYTF
CDR3nt: TGTGCCAGCAGTACACTTACAGTGTATGGCTACACCTTC

v_gene: TRBV11-1
j_gene: TRBJ1-1
d_gene: -
abundance: -
CDR3aa: CASSLARRGNTEAFF
CDR3nt: TGTGCCAGCAGCCTTGCCAGGAGGGGAAACACTGAGGCTTTCTTT

v_gene: TRBV5-4
j_gene: TRBJ2-1
d_gene: -
abundance: many
CDR3aa: CASSFRQVRNEQFF
CDR3nt: TGTGCCAGCAGCTTCCGCCAGGTTCGCAATGAGCAGTTCTTC